The 5 T cell receptor beta chains below all came from one sample that was sequenced in a study of cytomegalovirus exposure and HLA in healthy donors (TCRdb year 2017). Library method: the immunoSEQ multiplex PCR assay. For the multiplex PCR, a mixture combining 60 forward primers for TCR Vbeta segments and 13 reverse primers for TCR Jbeta segments was used. What TCRdb holds here is the immuneACCESS table cut down to in-frame rearrangements. Part of the clones is not present; checked against another copy, under half of the missing clones reflect an unresolved V gene, and the others are unexplained. Counted in this sample were 150,000 to 200,000 clones; under 85% of them appeared once. The ten biggest clones cover 1.6% of the sample. Input material: PBMCs. The receptors originated from a man over 45 in good health and CMV-seronegative.

V usage is TRBV16 and J usage is TRBJ1-6, with a tentative D call TRBD1 (6 bases). Trimming pared 0 bases from V and 7 bases from J, leaving 10 bases between. The CDR3 extends over 15 amino acids. Germline CDR1 is KGHSY and CDR2 is FQNENV. CDR3 in DNA: TGTGCCAGCAGCCAATCGTACAGGGAGAATTCACCCCTCCACTTT. Translated, it gives CASSQSYRENSPLHF.

This chain connects TRBV18 to TRBJ1-2; perhaps TRBD1 as D (6 bases). Per the germline V gene, CDR1 is KGHSH and CDR2 is LQKENI. This CDR3 has 17 residues. V lost 2 bases and J lost 4, with 20 bases in between. The CDR3, as DNA: TGTGCCAGCTCACCAGAGCTAAGGACAGCGTATTCCTATGGCTACACCTTC. Translation: CASSPELRTAYSYGYTF. The full variable domain, completed using reference TRBV18 and TRBJ1-2, is NAGVMQNPRHLVRRRGQEARLRCSPMKGHSHVYWYRQLPEEGLKFMVYLQKENIIDESGMPKERFSAEFPKEGPSILRIQQVVRGDSAAYFCASSPELRTAYSYGYTFGSGTRLTVV.

The rearrangement joins TRBV18 to TRBJ2-4, with D perhaps matching TRBD1 (6 bases). V dropped 6 bases and J dropped 0 bases, with 15 bases sitting between them. Germline V CDR1 and CDR2: KGHSH, LQKENI. The CDR3 has 16 amino acids. The CDR3 DNA follows: TGTGCCAGCTCCCCAGGCGGACAGATAGCCAAAAACATTCAGTACTTC. Translating gives CASSPGGQIAKNIQYF.

This rearrangement joins TRBV19 to TRBJ2-7; 7 bases match TRBD1. CDR1 is LNHDA and CDR2 is SQIVND in the germline V gene (reference sequence). V shed 5 bases, J shed 5 bases, and the junction held 9 bases outside the gene matches. This CDR3 is built from 14 residues. In DNA, the CDR3 is TGTGCCAGTAGTCCGAGACAGGGTTCCCACGAGCAGTACTTC. Amino acids: CASSPRQGSHEQYF.

There are a few counts of this clone. The chain recombines TRBV7-8 with TRBJ1-5; 7 nucleotides line up with TRBD1. CDR3 size: 15 residues. CDR1 SGHVS and CDR2 FQNEAQ come from the germline V gene. V dropped 5 bases and J dropped 2; count of bases not matched to a gene: 6. CDR3 coding DNA: TGTGCCAGCAGCCTACGGGACAGCCGCAATCAGCCCCAGCATTTT. Translated, it gives CASSLRDSRNQPQHF.